The sequence of this T cell receptor (beta chain) was determined in a study of immune evolution from preneoplasia to lung adenocarcinoma. Study-wide results and limits: Top clone frequencies peaked in normal lung, apparently declining through invasive adenocarcinoma. Highest clonality occurred in KRAS-mutant, not EGFR-mutant or double wild-type, nodules. Later-stage lesions appeared to have more T cells, more diversity, less clonality.

CDR1 and CDR2 (germline): SNHLY, FYNNEI. This CDR3 has 13 residues. The V and J ends lost 6 bases and 6 bases, in that order; junction bases with no gene match: 6. This clone was observed once. Antigen unknown. Clones were sequenced by immunoSEQ multiplex PCR, and TCRdb holds only the in-frame ones, with some missing. The sample lists around 8,000 clones; about 80% were seen once. Resections took place in Japan or China from 2014 to 2017. The TCR comes from a person between 70 and 80 years old with lung adenocarcinoma. The sample comprised FFPE minimally invasive lung adenocarcinoma tissue. The chain joins TRBV2 to TRBJ1-2; 8 bases map to TRBD1. The CDR3 DNA reads as TGTGCCAGCAGGGAGGGACAGGAAGATGGCTACACCTTC. Its protein is CASREGQEDGYTF.